This T cell receptor beta chain derives from a study of sequential checkpoint blockade in melanoma. Assay: immunoSEQ multiplex PCR; the TCRdb copy retains only in-frame clones and omits some. There are several thousand clones in the sample; more than 55% occur only once, and 15% to 20% lies in the top ten. As for treatment: randomized to nivolumab then ipilimumab (arm A) or the reverse (arm B). V lost 5 bases to trimming and J lost 2 bases, with 13 bases between them. The CDR3 runs 14 residues. Germline CDR1 is KGHSH and CDR2 is LQKENI. Sequenced here: CD8+ T cells sorted from blood (inferred from file names), sampled from a patient given nivolumab and ipilimumab in sequence. The clonotype originates from a human donor with melanoma. The gene calls are TRBV18 and TRBJ2-7, with a possible D match to TRBD1 (5 bases). CDR3 amino acids: CASSKPGFTYEQYF. The CDR3, as DNA: TGTGCCAGCTCAAAACCAGGGTTCACCTACGAGCAGTACTTC.